The 6 T cell receptor beta chains presented below share a single source sample, sequenced in a study of blood T cell repertoires in COVID-19. Data came from immunoSEQ multiplex PCR; TCRdb stores just in-frame clones and leaves some out. Of fewer than 400,000 clones in the sample, just under 90% were seen once. The material sequenced was PBMCs or T cells enriched from blood (not recorded which). The receptors were gathered from a woman between 50 and 59 years old who had recovered from COVID-19.

The J gene is TRBJ1-2, the V gene TRBV19, with D unclear. This CDR3 comprises 17 residues. Germline CDR1 and CDR2: LNHDA and SQIVND (reference sequence). V lost 5 bases and J lost 0, with 19 bases in between. CDR3 coding DNA: TGTGCCAGTAGTGGAGAGGCAGTATCTTTAGCTAACTATGGCTACACCTTC. This codes for CASSGEAVSLANYGYTF.

This clone was counted a few times. J is TRBJ1-1 and V is TRBV5-1; D is possibly TRBD1 (6 bases). The germline gives CDR1 SGHRS, CDR2 YFSETQ. This CDR3 comprises 16 residues. V shed 0 bases and J shed 4 bases, with 16 bases lying between them. The CDR3 reads CASSLEGRGRSTEAFF. The CDR3 DNA follows: TGCGCCAGCAGCTTGGAAGGCAGGGGAAGGTCCACTGAAGCTTTCTTT.

The V gene is TRBV9, the J gene TRBJ2-7; 7 bases are a match to TRBD2. Germline V gene sequence: CDR1 SGDLS, CDR2 YYNGEE. V lost 4 bases to trimming and J lost 1 base; unmatched junction nucleotides: 11. The CDR3 has 16 amino acids. The CDR3 loop reads CASSPPGRGGSYEQYF. The CDR3, as DNA: TGTGCCAGCAGCCCCCCGGGGAGGGGAGGTTCCTACGAGCAGTACTTC.

The chain employs TRBV5-4 and TRBJ1-6, with TRBD1 matching over 7 bases. This CDR3 is built from 15 residues. In germline, CDR1 is SGHNT, CDR2 YYREEE (reference sequence). V trimming: 5 bases; J trimming: 7 bases; junction bases outside the gene matches: 9. CDR3 nucleotides: TGTGCCAGCAGTGTAACGGGCAGGGGGAATTCACCCCTCCACTTT. The encoded protein is CASSVTGRGNSPLHF.

V usage is TRBV5-1 and J usage is TRBJ1-3; D call uncertain. Trimming stripped 0 bases from V and 0 bases from J, with 7 bases between. The germline V gene has CDR1 SGHRS and CDR2 YFSETQ. The CDR3 covers 15 residues. The DNA of the CDR3 is TGCGCCAGCAGCTTGGGTAGAACCTCTGGAAACACCATATATTTT. As protein: CASSLGRTSGNTIYF.

The chain is built from TRBV12-3 or TRBV12-4 and TRBJ1-1, with D maybe TRBD1 (5 bases). Between the trimmed V and J ends, which lost 3 bases and 6 bases, there was a span of 11 bases. The CDR3 consists of 13 residues. Here the CDR3 DNA reads TGTGCCAGCAGTTTCATGCGGGGCCCTGAAGCTTTCTTT. It codes for CASSFMRGPEAFF.